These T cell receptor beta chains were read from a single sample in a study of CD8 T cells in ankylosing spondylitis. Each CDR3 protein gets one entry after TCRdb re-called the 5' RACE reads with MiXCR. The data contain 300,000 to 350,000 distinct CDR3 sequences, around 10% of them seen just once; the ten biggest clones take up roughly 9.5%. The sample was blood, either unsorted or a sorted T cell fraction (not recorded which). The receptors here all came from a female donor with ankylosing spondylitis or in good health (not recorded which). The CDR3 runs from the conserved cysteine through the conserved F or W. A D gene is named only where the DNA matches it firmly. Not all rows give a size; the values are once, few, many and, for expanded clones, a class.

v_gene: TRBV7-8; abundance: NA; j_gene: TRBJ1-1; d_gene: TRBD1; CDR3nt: TGTGCCAGCAGCCTTCTACCGGGACAGGACGCTCCGGCTTTCTTT; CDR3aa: CASSLLPGQDAPAFF
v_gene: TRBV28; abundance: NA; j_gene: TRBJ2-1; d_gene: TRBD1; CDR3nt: TGTGCCAGCAGTTTTTCCGCCGGGACAGGGGTACCTGAGCAGTTCTTC; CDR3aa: CASSFSAGTGVPEQFF
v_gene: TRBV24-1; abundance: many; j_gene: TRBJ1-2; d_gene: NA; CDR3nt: TGTGCCACCAGTGATCCGATGGAAGGCTACACCTTC; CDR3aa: CATSDPMEGYTF
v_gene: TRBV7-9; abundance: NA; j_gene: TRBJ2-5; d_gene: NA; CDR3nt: TGTGCCAGCAGAACAGACAGGCCCCAAGAGACCCAGTACTTC; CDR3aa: CASRTDRPQETQYF
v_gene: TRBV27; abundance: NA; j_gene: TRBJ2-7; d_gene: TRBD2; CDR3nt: TGTGCGGCTGGGACGGGAGGCTACGAGCAGTACTTC; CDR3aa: CAAGTGGYEQYF
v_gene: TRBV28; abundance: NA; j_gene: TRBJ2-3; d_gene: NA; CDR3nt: TGTGCCAGCAGTTTTAGGCGGGATCGCACAGATACGCAGTATTTT; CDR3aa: CASSFRRDRTDTQYF
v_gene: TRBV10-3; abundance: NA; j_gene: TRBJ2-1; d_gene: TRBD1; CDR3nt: TGTGCCATCAGTGGGACAGGGACTTACAATGAGCAGTTCTTC; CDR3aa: CAISGTGTYNEQFF
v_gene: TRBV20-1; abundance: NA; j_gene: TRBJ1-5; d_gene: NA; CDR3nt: TGCAGTGCTAGTTCAGGGAATAGAGAACCCCTTGGGGATCAGCCCCAGCATTTT; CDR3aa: CSASSGNREPLGDQPQHF
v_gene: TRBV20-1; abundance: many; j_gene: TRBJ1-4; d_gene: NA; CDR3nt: TGCAGTGAGAGAGTTTTGGGAGAAAAACTGTTTTTT; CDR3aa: CSERVLGEKLFF
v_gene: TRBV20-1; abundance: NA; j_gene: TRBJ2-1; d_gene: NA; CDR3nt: TGCAGTGCTAGAGAGGGCCGTCCCTACAATGAGCAGTTCTTC; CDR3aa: CSAREGRPYNEQFF
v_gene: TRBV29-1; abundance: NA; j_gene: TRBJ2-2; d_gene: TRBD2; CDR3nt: TGCAGCGCTAAGGGACTAGCGGGAGGGTCTTACACCGGGGAGCTGTTTTTT; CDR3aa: CSAKGLAGGSYTGELFF
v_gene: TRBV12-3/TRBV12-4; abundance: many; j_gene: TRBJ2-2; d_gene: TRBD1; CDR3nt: TGTGCCAGCCTGGACAGGGTCGGCACCGGGGAGCTGTTTTTT; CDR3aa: CASLDRVGTGELFF
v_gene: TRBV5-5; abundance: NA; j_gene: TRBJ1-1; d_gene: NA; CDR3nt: TGTGCCAGCAGCTTGGTCGGAGTGGGGAGATATTTGAACACTGAAGCTTTCTTT; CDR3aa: CASSLVGVGRYLNTEAFF
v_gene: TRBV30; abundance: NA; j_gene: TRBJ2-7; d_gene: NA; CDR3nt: TGTGCCTGGAGTATAGGAACAGGCCTTTCCTACGAGCAGTACTTC; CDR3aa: CAWSIGTGLSYEQYF
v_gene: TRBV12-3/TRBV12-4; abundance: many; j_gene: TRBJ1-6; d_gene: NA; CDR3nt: TGTGCCAGCAGCCCAACAGGGCGTAATTCACCCCTCCACTTT; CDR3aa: CASSPTGRNSPLHF
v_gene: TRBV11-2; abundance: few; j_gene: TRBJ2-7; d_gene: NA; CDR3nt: TGTGCCAGCAGCCCCTTAAACCCTTCATGGAGGGGGCGTTGGCAGTACTTC; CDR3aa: CASSPLNPSWRGRWQYF
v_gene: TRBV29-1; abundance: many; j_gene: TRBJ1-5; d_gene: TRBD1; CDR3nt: TGCAGCGTTGGAGGGGGACAGGTCGATCAGCCCCAGCATTTT; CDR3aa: CSVGGGQVDQPQHF
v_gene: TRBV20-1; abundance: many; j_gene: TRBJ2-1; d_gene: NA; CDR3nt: TGCAGTGCCCAGACGCCACTAGCTGGTGGCCTTTGGAATGAGCAGTTCTTC; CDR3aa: CSAQTPLAGGLWNEQFF
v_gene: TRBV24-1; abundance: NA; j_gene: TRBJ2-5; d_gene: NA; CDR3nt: TGTGCCACCTCGACAGGAGAGGAGACCCAGTACTTC; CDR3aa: CATSTGEETQYF
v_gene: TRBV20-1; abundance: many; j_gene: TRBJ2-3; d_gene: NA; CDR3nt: TGCAGTGCTAGAGATAGAGTTGGGGGGGCCCCAGATACGCAGTATTTT; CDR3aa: CSARDRVGGAPDTQYF
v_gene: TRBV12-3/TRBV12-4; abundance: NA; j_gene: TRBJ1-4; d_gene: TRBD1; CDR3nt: TGTGCCAGCAGCCAGACAGGGACTAATGAAAAACTGTTTTTT; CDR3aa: CASSQTGTNEKLFF
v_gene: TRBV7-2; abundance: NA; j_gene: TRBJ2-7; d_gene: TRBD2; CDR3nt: TGTGCCAGCAGCCGGGCCCTAGCGGAACTCTACGAGCAGTACTTC; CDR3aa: CASSRALAELYEQYF
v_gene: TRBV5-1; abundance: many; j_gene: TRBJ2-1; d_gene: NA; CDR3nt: TGCGCCAGCAGCTCGCAGGGTAGCTACAATGAGCAGTTCTTC; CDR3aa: CASSSQGSYNEQFF
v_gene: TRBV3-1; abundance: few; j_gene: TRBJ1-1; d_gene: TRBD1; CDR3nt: TGTGCCAGCAGCTTGATTTACAGGGGAAAGGCAAAAAAGGACACTGAAGCTTTCTTT; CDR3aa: CASSLIYRGKAKKDTEAFF
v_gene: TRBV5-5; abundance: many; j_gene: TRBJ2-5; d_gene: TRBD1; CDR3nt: TGTGCCAGCAACCGAGGGACAGTTATAGAGACCCAGTACTTC; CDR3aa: CASNRGTVIETQYF
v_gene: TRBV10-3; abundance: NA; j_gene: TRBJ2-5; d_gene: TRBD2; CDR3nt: TGTGCCATCAGTGGAGCGGGGGGACAAGAGACCCAGTACTTC; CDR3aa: CAISGAGGQETQYF
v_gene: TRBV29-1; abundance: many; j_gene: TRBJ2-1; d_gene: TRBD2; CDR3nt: TGCAGCGCCGCCATGGCTAGCGGATACTACAATGAGCAGTTCTTC; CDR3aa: CSAAMASGYYNEQFF
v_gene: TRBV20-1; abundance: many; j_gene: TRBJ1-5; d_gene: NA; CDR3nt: TGCAGTGCTAGAACGTGGGGGCCTGGTCAGCCCCAGCATTTT; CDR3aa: CSARTWGPGQPQHF
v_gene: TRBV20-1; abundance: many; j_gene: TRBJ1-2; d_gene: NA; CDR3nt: TGCAGTGCTAGTTCCGCCGGGACATATGGCTACACCTTC; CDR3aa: CSASSAGTYGYTF
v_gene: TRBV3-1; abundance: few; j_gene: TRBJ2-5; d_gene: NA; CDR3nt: TGTGCCAGCAGCCCATCGCATCTATCCCAAGAGACCCAGTACTTC; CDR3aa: CASSPSHLSQETQYF
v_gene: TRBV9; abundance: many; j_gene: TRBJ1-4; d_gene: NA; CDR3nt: TGTGCCAGCAGCCCTCGGACCAATGAAAAACTGTTTTTT; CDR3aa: CASSPRTNEKLFF
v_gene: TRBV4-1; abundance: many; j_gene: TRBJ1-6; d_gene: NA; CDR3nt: TGCGCCAGCAGCCAAGATCCAGCGCCGGTGGTGAATTCACCCCTCCACTTT; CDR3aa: CASSQDPAPVVNSPLHF
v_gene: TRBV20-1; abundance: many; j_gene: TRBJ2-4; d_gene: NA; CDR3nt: TGCAGTGCTCCGGTGCTAGCCAAAAACATTCAGTACTTC; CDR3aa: CSAPVLAKNIQYF
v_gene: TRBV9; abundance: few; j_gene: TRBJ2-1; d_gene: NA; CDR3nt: TGTGCCAGCAGCGTATCGGGGTATGAGCAGTTCTTC; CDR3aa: CASSVSGYEQFF
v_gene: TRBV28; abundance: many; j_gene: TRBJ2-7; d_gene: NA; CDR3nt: TGTGCCAGCAGTTCTGCCCCCATCTACGAGCAGTACTTC; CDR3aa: CASSSAPIYEQYF
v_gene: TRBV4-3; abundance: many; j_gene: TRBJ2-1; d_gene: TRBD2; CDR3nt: TGCGCCAGCAGCCAAGAACTACTAGCGGGAGGGTCCCGTTACAATGAGCAGTTCTTC; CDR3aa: CASSQELLAGGSRYNEQFF
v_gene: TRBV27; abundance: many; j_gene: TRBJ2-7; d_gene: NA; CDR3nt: TGTGCCAGTAGGTTTTTCTACGAGCAGTACTTC; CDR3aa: CASRFFYEQYF
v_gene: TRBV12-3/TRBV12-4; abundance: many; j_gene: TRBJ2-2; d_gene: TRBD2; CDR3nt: TGTGCCAGCATTCCCGCCCGACTAGCGACCGGGGAGCTGTTTTTT; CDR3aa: CASIPARLATGELFF
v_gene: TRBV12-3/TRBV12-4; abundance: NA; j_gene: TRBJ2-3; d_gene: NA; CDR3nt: TGTGCCAGCAGTATAGAGGGTTCAGATACGCAGTATTTT; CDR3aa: CASSIEGSDTQYF
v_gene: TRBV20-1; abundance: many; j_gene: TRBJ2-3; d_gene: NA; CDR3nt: TGCAGTGCCATCCCTACCGAGCATAACACAGATACGCAGTATTTT; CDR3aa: CSAIPTEHNTDTQYF
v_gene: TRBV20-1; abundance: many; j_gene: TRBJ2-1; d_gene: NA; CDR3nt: TGCAGCAAAGCTAAAGGGGGTTCCTCCTACAATGAGCAGTTCTTC; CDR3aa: CSKAKGGSSYNEQFF
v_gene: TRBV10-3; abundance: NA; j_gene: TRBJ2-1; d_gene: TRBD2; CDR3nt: TGTGCCATCAGTGAGTCTTGGGTAGCGGGAGATCACGATGAGCAGTTCTTC; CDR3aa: CAISESWVAGDHDEQFF
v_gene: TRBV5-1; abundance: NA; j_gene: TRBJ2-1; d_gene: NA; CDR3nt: TGCGCCAGCAGCCAAGGTAACTCCTACAATGAGCAGTTCTTC; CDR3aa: CASSQGNSYNEQFF
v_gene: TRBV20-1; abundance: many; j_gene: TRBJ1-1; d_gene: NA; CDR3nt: TGCAGTGCTAGAGGTCCAGGCGGTATGAACACTGAAGCTTTCTTT; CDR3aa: CSARGPGGMNTEAFF
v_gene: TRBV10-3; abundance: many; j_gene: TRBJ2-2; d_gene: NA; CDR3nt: TGTGCCGCACACGGGACCACGAACACCGGGGAGCTGTTTTTT; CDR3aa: CAAHGTTNTGELFF
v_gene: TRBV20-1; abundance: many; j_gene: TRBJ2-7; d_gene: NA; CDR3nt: TGCAGTGCTTGGCAGGGAGGTTCCGAGCAGTACTTC; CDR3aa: CSAWQGGSEQYF
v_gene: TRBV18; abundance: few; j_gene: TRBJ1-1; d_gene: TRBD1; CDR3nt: TGTGCCAGCTCCCGCCGGACAGGGGGCACTGAAGCTTTCTTT; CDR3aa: CASSRRTGGTEAFF
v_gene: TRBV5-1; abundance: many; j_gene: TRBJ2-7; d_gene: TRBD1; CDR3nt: TGCGCCAGCAGCTGGGACAGGGGGTACTACGAGCAGTACTTC; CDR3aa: CASSWDRGYYEQYF
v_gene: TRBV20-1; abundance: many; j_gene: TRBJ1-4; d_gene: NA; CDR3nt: TGCAGTGCGCGGTCCCCAGTGGATGAAAAACTGTTTTTT; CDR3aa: CSARSPVDEKLFF
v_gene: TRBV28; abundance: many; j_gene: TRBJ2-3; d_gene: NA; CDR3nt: TGTGCCAGCAGTTTATGGCGGGGAGGCACAGATACGCAGTATTTT; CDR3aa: CASSLWRGGTDTQYF
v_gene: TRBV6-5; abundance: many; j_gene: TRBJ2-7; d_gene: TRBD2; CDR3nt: TGTGCCAGCAGTTACGGGACTAGCGGCTACGAGCAGTACTTC; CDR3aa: CASSYGTSGYEQYF
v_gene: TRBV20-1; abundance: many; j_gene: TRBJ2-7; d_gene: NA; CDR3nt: TGCAGTGCTAGAGATTTCAGCCAGTTAGGCTACGAGCAGTACTTC; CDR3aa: CSARDFSQLGYEQYF
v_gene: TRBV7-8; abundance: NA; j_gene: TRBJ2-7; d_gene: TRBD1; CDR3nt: TGTGCCAGCAGCTTAATAGCGACAGGGGGCGAGGGCGAGCAGTACTTC; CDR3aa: CASSLIATGGEGEQYF
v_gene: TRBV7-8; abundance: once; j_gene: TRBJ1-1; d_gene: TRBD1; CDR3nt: TGTGCCAGCAGTCTTCTCAGGGGGCGGATGGACACTGAAGCTTTCTTT; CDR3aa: CASSLLRGRMDTEAFF
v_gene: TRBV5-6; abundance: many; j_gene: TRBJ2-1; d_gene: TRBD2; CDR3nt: TGTGCCAGCAGCTTGGCGGGGGGGAGAAATGAGCAGTTCTTC; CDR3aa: CASSLAGGRNEQFF
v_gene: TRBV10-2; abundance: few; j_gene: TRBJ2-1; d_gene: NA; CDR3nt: TGCGCCAGCAGGCTGGACACCCATTCCTACAATGAGCAGTTCTTC; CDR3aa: CASRLDTHSYNEQFF
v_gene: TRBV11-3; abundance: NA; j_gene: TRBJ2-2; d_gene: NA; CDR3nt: TGTGCCAGCAGCTTAGTTCTGGGACCAGGCTCCGGGGAGCTGTTTTTT; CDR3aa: CASSLVLGPGSGELFF
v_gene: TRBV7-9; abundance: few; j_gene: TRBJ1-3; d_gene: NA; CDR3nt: TGTGCCAGCAGCTTCGGGGGCGGTGGAAACACCATATATTTT; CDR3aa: CASSFGGGGNTIYF
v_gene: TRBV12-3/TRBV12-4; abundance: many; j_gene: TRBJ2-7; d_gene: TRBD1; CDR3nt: TGTGCCAGCAGCTTAGGGGGCCCCTCCAGCTCCTACGAGCAGTACTTC; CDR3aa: CASSLGGPSSSYEQYF